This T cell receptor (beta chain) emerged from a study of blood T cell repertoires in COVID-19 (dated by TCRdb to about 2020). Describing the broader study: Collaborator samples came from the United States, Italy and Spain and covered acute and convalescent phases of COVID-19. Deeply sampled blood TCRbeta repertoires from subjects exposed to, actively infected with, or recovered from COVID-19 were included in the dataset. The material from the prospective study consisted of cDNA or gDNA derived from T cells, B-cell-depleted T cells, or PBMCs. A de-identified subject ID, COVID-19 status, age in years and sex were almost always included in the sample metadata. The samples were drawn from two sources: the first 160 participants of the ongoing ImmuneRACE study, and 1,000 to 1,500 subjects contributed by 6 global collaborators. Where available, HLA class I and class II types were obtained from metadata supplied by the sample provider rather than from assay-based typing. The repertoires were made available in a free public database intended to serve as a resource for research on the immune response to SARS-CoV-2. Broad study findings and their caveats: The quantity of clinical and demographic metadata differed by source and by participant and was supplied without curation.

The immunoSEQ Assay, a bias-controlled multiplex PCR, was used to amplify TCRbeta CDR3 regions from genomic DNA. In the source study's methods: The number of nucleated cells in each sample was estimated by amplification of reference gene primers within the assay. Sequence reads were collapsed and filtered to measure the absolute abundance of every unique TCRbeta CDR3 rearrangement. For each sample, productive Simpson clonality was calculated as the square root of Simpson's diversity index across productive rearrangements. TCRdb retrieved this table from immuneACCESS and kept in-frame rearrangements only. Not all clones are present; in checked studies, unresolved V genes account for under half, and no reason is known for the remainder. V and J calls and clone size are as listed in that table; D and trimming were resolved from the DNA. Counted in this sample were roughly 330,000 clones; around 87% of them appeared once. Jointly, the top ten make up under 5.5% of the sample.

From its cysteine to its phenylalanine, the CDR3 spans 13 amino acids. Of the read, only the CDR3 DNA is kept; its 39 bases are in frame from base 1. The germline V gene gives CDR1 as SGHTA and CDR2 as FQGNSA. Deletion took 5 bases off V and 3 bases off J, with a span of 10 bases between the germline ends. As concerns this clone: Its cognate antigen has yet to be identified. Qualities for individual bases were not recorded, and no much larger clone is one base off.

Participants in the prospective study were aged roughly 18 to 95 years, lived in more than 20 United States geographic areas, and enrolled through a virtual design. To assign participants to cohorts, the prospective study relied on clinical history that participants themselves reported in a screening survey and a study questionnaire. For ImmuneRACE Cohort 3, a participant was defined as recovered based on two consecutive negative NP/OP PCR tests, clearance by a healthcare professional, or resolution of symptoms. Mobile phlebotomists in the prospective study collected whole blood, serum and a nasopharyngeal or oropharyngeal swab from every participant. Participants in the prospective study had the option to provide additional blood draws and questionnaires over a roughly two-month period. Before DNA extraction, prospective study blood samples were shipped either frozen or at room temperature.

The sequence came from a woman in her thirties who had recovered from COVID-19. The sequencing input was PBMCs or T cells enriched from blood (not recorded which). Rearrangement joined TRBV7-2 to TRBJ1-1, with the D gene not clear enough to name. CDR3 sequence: CASSTQTDTEAFF. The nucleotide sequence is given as TGTGCCAGCAGCACCCAAACAGACACTGAAGCTTTCTTT.